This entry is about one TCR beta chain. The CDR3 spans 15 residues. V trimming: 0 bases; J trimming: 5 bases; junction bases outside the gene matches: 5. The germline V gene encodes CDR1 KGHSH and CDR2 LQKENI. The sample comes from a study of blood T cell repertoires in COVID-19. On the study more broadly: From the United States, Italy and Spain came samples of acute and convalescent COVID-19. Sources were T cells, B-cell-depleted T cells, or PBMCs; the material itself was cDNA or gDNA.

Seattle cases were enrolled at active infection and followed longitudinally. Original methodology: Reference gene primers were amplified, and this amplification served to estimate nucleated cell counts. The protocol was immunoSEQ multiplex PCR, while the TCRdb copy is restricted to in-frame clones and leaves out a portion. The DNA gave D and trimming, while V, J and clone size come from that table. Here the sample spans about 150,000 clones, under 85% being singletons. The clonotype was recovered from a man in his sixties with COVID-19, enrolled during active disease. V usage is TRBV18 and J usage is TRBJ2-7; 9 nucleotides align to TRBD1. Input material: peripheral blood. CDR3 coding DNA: TGTGCCAGCTCACCACCCCACAGGGGGCCCGACGAGCAGTACTTC. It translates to CASSPPHRGPDEQYF.